This T cell receptor (beta chain) was sequenced in a study of T cells after posttransplantation cyclophosphamide. TCRdb's table, derived via immunoSEQ multiplex PCR, lists solely in-frame clones and lacks some. The sample yields tens of thousands of clones, without any singletons. A few counts support this clone. Germline CDR1 SQVTM, CDR2 ANQGSEA. The CDR3 consists of 15 residues. V lost 3 bases to trimming and J lost 7 bases; unmatched junction nucleotides: 12. This TCR was recovered from a woman aged 50 to 65 in good health and a related stem cell transplant donor. The chain links TRBV29-1 to TRBJ1-1; 9 bases line up with TRBD1. Sequencing input: PBMCs. The DNA of the CDR3 is TGCAGCGTTGATCGGGGACAGGGACACTTGAATGAAGCTTTCTTT. Translated, it gives CSVDRGQGHLNEAFF.